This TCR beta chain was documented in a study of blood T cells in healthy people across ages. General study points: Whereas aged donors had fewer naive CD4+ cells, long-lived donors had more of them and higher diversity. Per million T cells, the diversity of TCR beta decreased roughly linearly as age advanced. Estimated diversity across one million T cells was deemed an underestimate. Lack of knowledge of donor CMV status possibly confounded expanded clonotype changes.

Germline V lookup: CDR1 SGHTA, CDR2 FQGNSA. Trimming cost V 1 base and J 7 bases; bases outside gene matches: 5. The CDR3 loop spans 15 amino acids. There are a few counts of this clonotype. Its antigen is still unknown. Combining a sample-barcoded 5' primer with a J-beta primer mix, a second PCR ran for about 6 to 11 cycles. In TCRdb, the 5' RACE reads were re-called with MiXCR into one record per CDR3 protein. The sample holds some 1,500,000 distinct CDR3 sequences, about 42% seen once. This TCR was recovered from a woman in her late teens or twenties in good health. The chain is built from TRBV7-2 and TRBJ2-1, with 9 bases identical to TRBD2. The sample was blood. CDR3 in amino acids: CASSLGGGAWNEQFF. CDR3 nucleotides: TGTGCCAGCAGCTTAGGCGGGGGGGCATGGAATGAGCAGTTCTTC.